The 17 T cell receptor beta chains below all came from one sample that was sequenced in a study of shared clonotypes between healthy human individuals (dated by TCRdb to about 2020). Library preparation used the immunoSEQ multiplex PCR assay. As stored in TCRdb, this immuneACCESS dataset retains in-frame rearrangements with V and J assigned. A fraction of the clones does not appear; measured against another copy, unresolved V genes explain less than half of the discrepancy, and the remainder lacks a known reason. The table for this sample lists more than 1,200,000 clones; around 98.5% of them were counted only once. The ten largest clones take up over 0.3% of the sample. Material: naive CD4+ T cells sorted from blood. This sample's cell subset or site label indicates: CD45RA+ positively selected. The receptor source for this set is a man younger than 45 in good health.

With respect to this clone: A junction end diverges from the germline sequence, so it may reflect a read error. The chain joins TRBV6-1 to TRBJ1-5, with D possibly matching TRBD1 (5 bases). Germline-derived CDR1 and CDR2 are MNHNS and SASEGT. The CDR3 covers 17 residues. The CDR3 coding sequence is TGTGCCCGCAGTGAATTTTCGGGGGGGGTGGGCAATCAGCCCCAGCATTTT. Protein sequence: CARSEFSGGVGNQPQHF.

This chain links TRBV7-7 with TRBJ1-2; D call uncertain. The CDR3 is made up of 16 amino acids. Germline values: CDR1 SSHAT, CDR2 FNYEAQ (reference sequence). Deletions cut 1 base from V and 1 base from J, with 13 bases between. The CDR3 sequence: CASSLVVRDLNYGYTF. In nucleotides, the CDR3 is TGTGCCAGCAGCTTAGTCGTACGGGATCTTAACTATGGCTACACCTTC.

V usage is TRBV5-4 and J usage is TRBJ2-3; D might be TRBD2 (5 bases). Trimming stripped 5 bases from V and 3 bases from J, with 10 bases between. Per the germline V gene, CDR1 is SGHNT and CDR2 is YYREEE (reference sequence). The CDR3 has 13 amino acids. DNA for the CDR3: TGTGCCAGCAGATTTAGCGCGACAGATACGCAGTATTTT. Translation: CASRFSATDTQYF. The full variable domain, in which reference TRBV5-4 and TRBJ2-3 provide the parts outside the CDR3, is ETGVTQSPTHLIKTRGQQVTLRCSSQSGHNTVSWYQQALGQGPQFIFQYYREEENGRGNFPPRFSGLQFPNYSSELNVNALELDDSALYLCASRFSATDTQYFGPGTRLTVL.

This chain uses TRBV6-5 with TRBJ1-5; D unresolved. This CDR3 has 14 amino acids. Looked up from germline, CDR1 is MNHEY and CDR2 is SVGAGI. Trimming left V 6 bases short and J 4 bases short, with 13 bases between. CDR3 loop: CASRERKANQPQHF. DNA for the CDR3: TGTGCCAGCAGAGAAAGGAAAGCAAATCAGCCCCAGCATTTT.

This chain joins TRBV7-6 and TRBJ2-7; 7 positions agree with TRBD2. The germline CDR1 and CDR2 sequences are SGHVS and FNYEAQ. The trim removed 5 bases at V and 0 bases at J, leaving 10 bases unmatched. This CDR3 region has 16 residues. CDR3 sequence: CASSPQLAGSSYEQYF. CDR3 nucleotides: TGTGCCAGCAGCCCCCAGTTAGCGGGTAGCTCCTACGAGCAGTACTTC.

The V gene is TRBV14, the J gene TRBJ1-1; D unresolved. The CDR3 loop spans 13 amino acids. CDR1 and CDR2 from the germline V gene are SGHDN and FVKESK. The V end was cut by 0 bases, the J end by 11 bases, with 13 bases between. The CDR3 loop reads CASSQDQPGRAFF. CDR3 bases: TGTGCCAGCAGCCAAGATCAACCCGGGAGGGCTTTCTTT.

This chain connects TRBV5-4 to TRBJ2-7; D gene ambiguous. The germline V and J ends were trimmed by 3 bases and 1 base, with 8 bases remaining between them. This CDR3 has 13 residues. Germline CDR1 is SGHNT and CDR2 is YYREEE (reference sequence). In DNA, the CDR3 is TGTGCCAGCAGCTATCTGGGTTCCTACGAGCAGTACTTC. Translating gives CASSYLGSYEQYF.

CDR3 coding DNA: TGTGCCAGCGAGGCGGCAGATACGCAGTATTTT. It encodes CASEAADTQYF. The V and J genes are TRBV18 and TRBJ2-3; D ambiguous. The CDR3 consists of 11 residues. Per germline, CDR1 KGHSH and CDR2 LQKENI. The V gene lost 8 bases and the J gene lost 4 bases, with 7 bases spanning the gap.

The CDR3 DNA is TGTGCCAGCAGTGGGACAGCTAGCAATCAGCCCCAGCATTTT. It encodes CASSGTASNQPQHF. The V gene is TRBV6-1, the J gene TRBJ1-5; D perhaps matches TRBD1 (6 bases). Looked up from germline, CDR1 is MNHNS and CDR2 is SASEGT. V was pared by 4 bases and J by 0 bases, with 7 bases between. This CDR3 contains 14 residues.

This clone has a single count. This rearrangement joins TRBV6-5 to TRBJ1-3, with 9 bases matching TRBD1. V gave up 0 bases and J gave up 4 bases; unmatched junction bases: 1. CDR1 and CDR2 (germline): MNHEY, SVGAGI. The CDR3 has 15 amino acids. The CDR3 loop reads CASSYSTGGGNTIYF. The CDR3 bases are TGTGCCAGCAGTTACTCGACAGGGGGAGGAAACACCATATATTTT.

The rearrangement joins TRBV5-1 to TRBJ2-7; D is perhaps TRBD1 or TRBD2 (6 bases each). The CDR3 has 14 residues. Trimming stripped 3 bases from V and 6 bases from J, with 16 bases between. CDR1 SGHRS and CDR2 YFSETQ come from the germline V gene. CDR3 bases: TGCGCCAGCAGCTCAACCTACCGGGGGCGCGAGCAGTACTTC. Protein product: CASSSTYRGREQYF. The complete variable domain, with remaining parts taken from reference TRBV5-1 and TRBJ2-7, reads KAGVTQTPRYLIKTRGQQVTLSCSPISGHRSVSWYQQTPGQGLQFLFEYFSETQRNKGNFPGRFSGRQFSNSRSEMNVSTLELGDSALYLCASSSTYRGREQYFGPGTRLTVT.

The CDR3: CASSFHYLAGGITDTQYF. The CDR3 coding sequence is TGTGCCAGCAGCTTCCACTACCTAGCGGGAGGCATCACAGATACGCAGTATTTT. The gene calls are TRBV11-2 and TRBJ2-3; 11 nucleotides line up with TRBD2. The ends lost 3 bases at V and 2 bases at J; junction bases unmatched: 10. CDR1 is SGHAT, CDR2 FQNNGV, per germline. CDR3 length: 18 residues.

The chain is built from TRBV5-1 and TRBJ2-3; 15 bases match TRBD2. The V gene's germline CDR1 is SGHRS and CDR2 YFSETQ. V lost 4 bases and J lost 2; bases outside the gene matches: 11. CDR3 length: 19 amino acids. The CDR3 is CASSMNPGLAGGHTDTQYF. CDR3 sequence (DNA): TGCGCCAGCAGCATGAACCCGGGACTAGCGGGAGGTCACACAGATACGCAGTATTTT.

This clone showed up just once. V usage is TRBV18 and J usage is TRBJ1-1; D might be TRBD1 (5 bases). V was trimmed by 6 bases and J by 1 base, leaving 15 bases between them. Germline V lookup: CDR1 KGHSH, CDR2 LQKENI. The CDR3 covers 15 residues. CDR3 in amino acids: CASSRGQIGNTEAFF. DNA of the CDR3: TGTGCCAGCTCCCGGGGCCAGATTGGGAACACTGAAGCTTTCTTT.

The CDR3: CASSIPRRGAGIYNEQFF. DNA of the CDR3: TGTGCCAGTAGTATACCCCGCCGGGGAGCGGGGATCTACAATGAGCAGTTCTTC. The chain couples TRBV19 to TRBJ2-1, with 7 nucleotides matching TRBD2. J was trimmed by 3 bases and V by 2 bases; bases with no gene match: 13. The CDR3 has 18 residues. The germline gives CDR1 LNHDA, CDR2 SQIVND (reference sequence).

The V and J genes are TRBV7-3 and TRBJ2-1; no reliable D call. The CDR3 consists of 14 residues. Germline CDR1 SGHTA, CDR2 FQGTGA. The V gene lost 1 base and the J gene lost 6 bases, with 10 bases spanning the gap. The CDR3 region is CASSLSGLVNEQFF. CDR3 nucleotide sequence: TGTGCCAGCAGCTTAAGTGGGCTAGTCAATGAGCAGTTCTTC.

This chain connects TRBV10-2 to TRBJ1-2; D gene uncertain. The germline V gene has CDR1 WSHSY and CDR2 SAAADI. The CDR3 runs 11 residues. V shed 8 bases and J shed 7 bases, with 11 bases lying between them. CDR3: CASRGLFGYTF. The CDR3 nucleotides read TGCGCCAGCCGAGGGCTGTTTGGCTACACCTTC.